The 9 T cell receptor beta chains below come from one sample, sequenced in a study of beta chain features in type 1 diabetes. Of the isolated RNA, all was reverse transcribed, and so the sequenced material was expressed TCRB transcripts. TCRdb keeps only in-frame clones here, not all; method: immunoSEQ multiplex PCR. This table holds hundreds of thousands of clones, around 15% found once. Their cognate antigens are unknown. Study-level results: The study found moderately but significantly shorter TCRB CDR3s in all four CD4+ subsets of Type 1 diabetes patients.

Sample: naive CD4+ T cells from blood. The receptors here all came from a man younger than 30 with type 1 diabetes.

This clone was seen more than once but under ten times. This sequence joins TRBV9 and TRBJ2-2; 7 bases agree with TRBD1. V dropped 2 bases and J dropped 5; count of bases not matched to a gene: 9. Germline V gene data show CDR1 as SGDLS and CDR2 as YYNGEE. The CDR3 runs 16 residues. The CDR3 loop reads CASSVFDRVLTGELFF. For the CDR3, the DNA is TGTGCCAGCAGCGTTTTCGACAGGGTTTTGACCGGGGAGCTGTTTTTT.

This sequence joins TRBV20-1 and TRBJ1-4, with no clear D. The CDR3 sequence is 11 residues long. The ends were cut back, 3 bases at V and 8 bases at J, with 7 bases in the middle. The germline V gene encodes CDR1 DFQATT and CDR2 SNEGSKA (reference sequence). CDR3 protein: CSASFGEKLFF. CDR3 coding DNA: TGCAGTGCTAGTTTCGGGGAAAAACTGTTTTTT.

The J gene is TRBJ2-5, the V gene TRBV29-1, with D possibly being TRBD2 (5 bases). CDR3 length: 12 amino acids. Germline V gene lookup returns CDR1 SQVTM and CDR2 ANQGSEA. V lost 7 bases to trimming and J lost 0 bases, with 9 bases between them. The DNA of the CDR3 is TGCAGCGCTAGCACGAACCAAGAGACCCAGTACTTC. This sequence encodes CSASTNQETQYF.

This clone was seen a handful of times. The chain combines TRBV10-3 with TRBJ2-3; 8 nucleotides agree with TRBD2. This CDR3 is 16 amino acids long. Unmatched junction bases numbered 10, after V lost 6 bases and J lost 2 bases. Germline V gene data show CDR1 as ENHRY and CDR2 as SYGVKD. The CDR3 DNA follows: TGTGCCATCAGCGCTGCAGCGGGAGTCTCCACAGATACGCAGTATTTT. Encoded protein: CAISAAAGVSTDTQYF.

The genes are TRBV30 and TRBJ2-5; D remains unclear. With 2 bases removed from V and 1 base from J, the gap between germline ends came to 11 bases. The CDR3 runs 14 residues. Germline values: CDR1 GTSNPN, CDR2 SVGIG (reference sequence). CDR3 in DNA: TGTGCCTGGAGTAAATTCAGCCCCCAAGAGACCCAGTACTTC. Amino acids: CAWSKFSPQETQYF.

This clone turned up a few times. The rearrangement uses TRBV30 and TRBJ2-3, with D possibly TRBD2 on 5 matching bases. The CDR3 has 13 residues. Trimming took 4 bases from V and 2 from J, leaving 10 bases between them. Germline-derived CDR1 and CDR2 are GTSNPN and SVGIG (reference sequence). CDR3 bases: TGTGCCTGGAACAGCGGACTCACAGATACGCAGTATTTT. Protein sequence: CAWNSGLTDTQYF.

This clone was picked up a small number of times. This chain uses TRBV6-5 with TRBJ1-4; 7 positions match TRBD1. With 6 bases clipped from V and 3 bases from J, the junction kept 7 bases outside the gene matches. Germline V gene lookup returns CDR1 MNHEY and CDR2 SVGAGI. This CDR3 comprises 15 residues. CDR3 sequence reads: CASRPRGGSNEKLFF. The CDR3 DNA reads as TGTGCCAGCAGGCCCAGGGGGGGCTCTAATGAAAAACTGTTTTTT.

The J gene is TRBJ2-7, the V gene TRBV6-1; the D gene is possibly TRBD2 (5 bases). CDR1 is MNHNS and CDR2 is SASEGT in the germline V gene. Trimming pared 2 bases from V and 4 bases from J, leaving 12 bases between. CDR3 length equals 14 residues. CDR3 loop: CASSERSGSYEQYF. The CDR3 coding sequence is TGTGCCAGCAGTGAAAGGTCGGGGAGTTACGAGCAGTACTTC.

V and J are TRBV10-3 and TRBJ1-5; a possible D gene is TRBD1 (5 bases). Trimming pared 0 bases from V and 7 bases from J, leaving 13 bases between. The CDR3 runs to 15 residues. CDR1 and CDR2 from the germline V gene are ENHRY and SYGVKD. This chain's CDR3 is CAISESLTGGQPQHF. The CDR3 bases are TGTGCCATCAGTGAGTCGTTAACAGGTGGGCAGCCCCAGCATTTT.